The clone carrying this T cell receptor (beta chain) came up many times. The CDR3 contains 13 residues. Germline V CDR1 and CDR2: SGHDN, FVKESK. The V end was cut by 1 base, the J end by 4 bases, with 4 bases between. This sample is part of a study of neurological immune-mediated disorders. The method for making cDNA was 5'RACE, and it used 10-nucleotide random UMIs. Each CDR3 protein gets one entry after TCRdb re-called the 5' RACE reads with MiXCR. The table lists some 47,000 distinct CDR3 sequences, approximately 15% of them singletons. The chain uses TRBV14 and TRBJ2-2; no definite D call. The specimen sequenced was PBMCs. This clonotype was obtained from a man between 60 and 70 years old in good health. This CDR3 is CASSQGRTGELFF. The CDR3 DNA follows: TGTGCCAGCAGCCAAGGGCGCACCGGGGAGCTGTTTTTT.